This T cell receptor beta chain was found in a study of shared clonotypes between healthy human individuals. Background on the study: Donor ages ranged 18 to 49 years: two women, three men.

The naive CD8 subset, CD45RO-negative cells positively selected for CCR7, excluded terminally differentiated effector memory CD45RA+ cells. Donors were Caucasian adults residing in Nashville, Tennessee, USA. The table came from immunoSEQ multiplex PCR; TCRdb's copy has only in-frame clones and leaves some out. The profile covers roughly 2 million clones, with about 94% appearing a single time and around 1.1% taken by the ten largest. CDR3 length: 15 amino acids. Looked up from germline, CDR1 is SEHNR and CDR2 is FQNEAQ (reference sequence). The V gene end was trimmed by 5 bases and the J gene end by 3 bases; junction bases not matched to a gene: 4.

The sequence derives from a man aged 18 to 29 in good health. Sequenced material: naive CD8+ T cells sorted from blood. This sequence joins TRBV7-9 and TRBJ2-5; 12 nucleotides agree with TRBD2. CDR3 coding DNA: TGTGCCAGCAGCCGGACTAGCGGGGACGAAGAGACCCAGTACTTC. Amino acids: CASSRTSGDEETQYF.